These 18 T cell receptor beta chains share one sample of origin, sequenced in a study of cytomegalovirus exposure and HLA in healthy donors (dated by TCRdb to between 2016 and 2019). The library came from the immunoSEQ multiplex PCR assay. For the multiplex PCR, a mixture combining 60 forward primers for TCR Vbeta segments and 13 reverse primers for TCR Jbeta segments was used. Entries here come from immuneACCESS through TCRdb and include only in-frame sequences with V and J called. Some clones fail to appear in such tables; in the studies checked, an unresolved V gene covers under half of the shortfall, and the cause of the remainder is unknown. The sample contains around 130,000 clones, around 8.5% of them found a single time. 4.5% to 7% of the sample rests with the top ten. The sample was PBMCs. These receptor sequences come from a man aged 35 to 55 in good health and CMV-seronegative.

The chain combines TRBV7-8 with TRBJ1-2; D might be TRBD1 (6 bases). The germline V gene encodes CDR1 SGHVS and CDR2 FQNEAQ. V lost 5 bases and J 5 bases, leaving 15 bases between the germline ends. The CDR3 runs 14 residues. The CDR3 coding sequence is TGTGCCAGCAGCGACCGGGACACTTTTTATGGCTACACCTTC. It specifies CASSDRDTFYGYTF.

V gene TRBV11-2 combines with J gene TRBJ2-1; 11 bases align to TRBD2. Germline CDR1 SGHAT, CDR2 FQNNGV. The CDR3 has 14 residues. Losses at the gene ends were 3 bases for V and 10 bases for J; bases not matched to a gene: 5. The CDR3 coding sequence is TGTGCCAGCAGCTTTCTAGCGGGGGGTGGGGAGCAGTTCTTC. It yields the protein CASSFLAGGGEQFF.

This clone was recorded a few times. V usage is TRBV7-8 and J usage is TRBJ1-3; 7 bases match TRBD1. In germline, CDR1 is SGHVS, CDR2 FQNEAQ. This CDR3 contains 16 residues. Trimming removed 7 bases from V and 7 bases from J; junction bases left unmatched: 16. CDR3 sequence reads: CASTLTPPRGANTIYF. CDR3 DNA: TGTGCCAGCACCCTTACCCCCCCCAGGGGGGCTAACACCATATATTTT.

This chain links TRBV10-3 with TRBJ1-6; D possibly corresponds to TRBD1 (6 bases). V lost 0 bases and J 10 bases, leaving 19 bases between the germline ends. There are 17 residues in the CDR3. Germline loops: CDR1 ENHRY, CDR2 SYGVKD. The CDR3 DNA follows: TGTGCCATCAGTGAGTCGAAGGGACACGGGACGGCATCACCCCTCCACTTT. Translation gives CAISESKGHGTASPLHF.

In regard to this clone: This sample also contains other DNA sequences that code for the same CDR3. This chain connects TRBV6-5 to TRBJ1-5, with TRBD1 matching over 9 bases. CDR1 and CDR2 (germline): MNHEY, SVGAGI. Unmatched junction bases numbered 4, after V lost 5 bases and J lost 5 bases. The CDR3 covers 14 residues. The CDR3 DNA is TGTGCCAGCAGTCCGACAGGGGGGGATCAGCCCCAGCATTTT. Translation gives CASSPTGGDQPQHF.

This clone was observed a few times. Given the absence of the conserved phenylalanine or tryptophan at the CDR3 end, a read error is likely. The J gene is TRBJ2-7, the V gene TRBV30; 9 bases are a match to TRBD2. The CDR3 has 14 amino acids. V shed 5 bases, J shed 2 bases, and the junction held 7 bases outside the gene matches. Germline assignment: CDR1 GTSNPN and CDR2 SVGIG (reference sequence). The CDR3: CAWESGGQTYEQYL. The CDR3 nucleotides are TGTGCCTGGGAAAGCGGGGGGCAAACCTACGAGCAGTACCTC.

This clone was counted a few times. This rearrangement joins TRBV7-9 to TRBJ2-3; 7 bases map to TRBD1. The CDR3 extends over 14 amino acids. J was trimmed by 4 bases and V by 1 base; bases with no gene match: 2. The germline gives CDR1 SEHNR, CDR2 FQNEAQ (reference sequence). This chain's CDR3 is CASSLGGQPDTQYF. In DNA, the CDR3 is TGTGCCAGCAGCTTAGGGGGACAGCCAGATACGCAGTATTTT.

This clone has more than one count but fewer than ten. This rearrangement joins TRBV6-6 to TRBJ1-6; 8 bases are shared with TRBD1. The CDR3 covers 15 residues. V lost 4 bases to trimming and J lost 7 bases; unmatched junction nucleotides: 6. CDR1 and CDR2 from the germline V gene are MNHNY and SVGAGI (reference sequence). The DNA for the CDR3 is TGTGCCAGCAGTTTACAGGGGGTCCACAATTCACCCCTCCACTTT. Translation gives CASSLQGVHNSPLHF.

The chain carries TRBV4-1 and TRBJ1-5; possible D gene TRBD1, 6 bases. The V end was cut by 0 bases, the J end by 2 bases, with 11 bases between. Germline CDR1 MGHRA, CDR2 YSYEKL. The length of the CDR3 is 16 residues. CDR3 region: CASSQEGGAGNQPQHF. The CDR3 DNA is TGCGCCAGCAGCCAAGAAGGGGGGGCGGGCAATCAGCCCCAGCATTTT.

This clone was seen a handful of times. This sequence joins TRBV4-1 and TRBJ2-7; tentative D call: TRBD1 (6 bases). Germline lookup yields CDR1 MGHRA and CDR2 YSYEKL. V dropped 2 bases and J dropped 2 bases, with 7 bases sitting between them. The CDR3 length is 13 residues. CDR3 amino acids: CASSQPGAYEQYF. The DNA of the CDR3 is TGCGCCAGCAGCCAACCAGGGGCCTACGAGCAGTACTTC.

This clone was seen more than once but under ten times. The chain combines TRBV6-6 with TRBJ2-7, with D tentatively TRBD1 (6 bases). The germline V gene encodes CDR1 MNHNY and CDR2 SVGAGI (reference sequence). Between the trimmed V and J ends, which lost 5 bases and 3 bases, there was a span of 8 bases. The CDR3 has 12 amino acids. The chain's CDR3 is CASSRTDYEQYF. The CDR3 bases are TGTGCCAGCAGTAGGACAGACTACGAGCAGTACTTC.

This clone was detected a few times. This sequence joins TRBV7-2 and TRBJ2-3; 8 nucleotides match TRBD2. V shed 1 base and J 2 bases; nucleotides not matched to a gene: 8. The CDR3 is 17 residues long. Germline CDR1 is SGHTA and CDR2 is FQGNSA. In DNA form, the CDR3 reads TGTGCCAGCAGCTTAGTTAGCGGGGACTTCTTCACAGATACGCAGTATTTT. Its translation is CASSLVSGDFFTDTQYF.

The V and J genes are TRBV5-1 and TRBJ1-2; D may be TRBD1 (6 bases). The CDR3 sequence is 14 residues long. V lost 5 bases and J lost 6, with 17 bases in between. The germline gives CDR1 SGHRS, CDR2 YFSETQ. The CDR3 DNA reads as TGCGCCAGCAGTACGGGCTTCACAGGGAATGGCTACACCTTC. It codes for CASSTGFTGNGYTF. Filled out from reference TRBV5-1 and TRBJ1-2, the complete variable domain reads KAGVTQTPRYLIKTRGQQVTLSCSPISGHRSVSWYQQTPGQGLQFLFEYFSETQRNKGNFPGRFSGRQFSNSRSEMNVSTLELGDSALYLCASSTGFTGNGYTFGSGTRLTVV.

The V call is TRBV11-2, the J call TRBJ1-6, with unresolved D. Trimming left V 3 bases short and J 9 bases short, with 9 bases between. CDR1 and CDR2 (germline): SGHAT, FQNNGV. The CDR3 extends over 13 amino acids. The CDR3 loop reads CASSFGGLSPLHF. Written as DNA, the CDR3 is TGTGCCAGCAGCTTCGGAGGGCTTTCACCCCTCCACTTT.

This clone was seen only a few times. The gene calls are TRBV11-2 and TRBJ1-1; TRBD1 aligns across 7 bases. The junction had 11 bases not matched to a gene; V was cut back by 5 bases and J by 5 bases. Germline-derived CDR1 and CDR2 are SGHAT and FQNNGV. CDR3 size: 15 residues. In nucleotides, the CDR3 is TGTGCCAGCAGCCTACATAGGCAGGGGGGAACTGAAGCTTTCTTT. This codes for CASSLHRQGGTEAFF.

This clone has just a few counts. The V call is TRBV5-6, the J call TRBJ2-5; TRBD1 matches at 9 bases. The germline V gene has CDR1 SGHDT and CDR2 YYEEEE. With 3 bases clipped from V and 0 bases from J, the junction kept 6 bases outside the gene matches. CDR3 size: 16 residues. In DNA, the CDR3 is TGTGCCAGCAGCTGGGGGGACAGGGTTGACCAAGAGACCCAGTACTTC. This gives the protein CASSWGDRVDQETQYF.

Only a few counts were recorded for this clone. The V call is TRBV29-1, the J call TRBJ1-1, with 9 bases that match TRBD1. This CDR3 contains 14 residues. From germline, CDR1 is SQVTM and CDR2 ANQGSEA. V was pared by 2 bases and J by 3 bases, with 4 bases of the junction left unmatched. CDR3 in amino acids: CSVELGQGYTEAFF. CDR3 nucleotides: TGCAGCGTTGAACTGGGACAGGGTTACACTGAAGCTTTCTTT.

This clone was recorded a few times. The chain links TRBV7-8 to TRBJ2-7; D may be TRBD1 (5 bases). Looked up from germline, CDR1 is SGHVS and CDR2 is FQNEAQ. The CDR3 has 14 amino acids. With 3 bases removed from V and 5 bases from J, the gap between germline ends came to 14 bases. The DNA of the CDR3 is TGTGCCAGCAGCTTGTGGGCAGGGTTAAACGAGCAGTACTTC. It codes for CASSLWAGLNEQYF.